These 24 T cell receptor beta chains were sequenced from one sample in a study of cytomegalovirus exposure and HLA in healthy donors (dated by TCRdb to 2017 to 2019). The method behind the library was the immunoSEQ multiplex PCR assay. For the multiplex PCR, a mixture combining 60 forward primers for TCR Vbeta segments and 13 reverse primers for TCR Jbeta segments was used. TCRdb retrieved this table from immuneACCESS and kept in-frame rearrangements only. Not all clones are present; in checked studies, unresolved V genes account for under half, and no reason is known for the remainder. In this sample the table shows 150,000 or so clones, 70% to 90% of which occur a single time. About 2.4% of the sample belongs to the ten largest clones. Sequencing used PBMCs. The receptors were gathered from a woman aged 18-29 years in good health and CMV-seronegative.

The gene calls are TRBV6-5 and TRBJ2-7, with 10 bases identical to TRBD2. Trimming at V came to 7 bases and at J to 0 bases, leaving 6 bases not matched to a gene. The germline CDR1 and CDR2 sequences are MNHEY and SVGAGI. The length of the CDR3 is 15 residues. The CDR3 nucleotides read TGTGCCAGCAAAAGGACTAGCGGAGACTCCTACGAGCAGTACTTC. Amino acid sequence: CASKRTSGDSYEQYF.

The chain employs TRBV18 and TRBJ2-5; 8 bases line up with TRBD1. After removal of 4 bases from V and 4 bases from J, the junction contained 8 bases not matched to a gene. In germline, CDR1 is KGHSH, CDR2 LQKENI. The CDR3 consists of 15 residues. The CDR3 sequence is CASSQTGTGGETQYF. CDR3 nucleotides: TGTGCCAGCTCACAGACCGGGACAGGTGGAGAGACCCAGTACTTC.

The chain joins TRBV6-5 to TRBJ1-5, with 9 bases lining up with TRBD1. The V gene end was trimmed by 5 bases and the J gene end by 9 bases; junction bases not matched to a gene: 11. Germline values: CDR1 MNHEY, CDR2 SVGAGI. This CDR3 has 15 amino acids. This CDR3 reads CASSRSGTGIGPQHF. DNA for the CDR3: TGTGCCAGCAGTCGATCCGGGACAGGGATAGGGCCCCAGCATTTT.

The V gene is TRBV5-4, the J gene TRBJ2-3; D is uncertain. Germline assignment: CDR1 SGHNT and CDR2 YYREEE (reference sequence). The ends were cut back, 3 bases at V and 0 bases at J, with 5 bases in the middle. The length of the CDR3 is 13 residues. CDR3 residues: CASSSLSTDTQYF. In nucleotides, the CDR3 is TGTGCCAGCAGCTCCCTTAGCACAGATACGCAGTATTTT.

V and J are TRBV27 and TRBJ1-4; D gene ambiguous. V was trimmed by 5 bases and J by 6 bases, leaving 10 bases between them. Germline V gives CDR1 MNHEY, CDR2 SMNVEV (reference sequence). The CDR3 totals 13 residues. CDR3: CASSPGRYEKLFF. The CDR3 DNA is TGTGCCAGCAGTCCCGGTCGGTATGAAAAACTGTTTTTT.

Points on this clone: The junction and the germline gene differ at one end; a read error may be behind it. Written as DNA, the CDR3 is TGTGCCAGCAGTGAGTCGGGACTAGGGCACTTC. Its protein product is CASSESGLGHF. The chain joins TRBV2 to TRBJ2-5, with TRBD2 matching 8 bases. Germline CDR1 and CDR2: SNHLY and FYNNEI. The CDR3 covers 11 residues. The full variable domain, its missing parts supplied by reference TRBV2 and TRBJ2-5, is EPEVTQTPSHQVTQMGQEVILRCVPISNHLYFYWYRQILGQKVEFLVSFYNNEISEKSEIFDDQFSVERPDGSNFTLKIRSTKLEDSAMYFCASSESGLGHFGPGTRLLVL.

J is TRBJ2-1 and V is TRBV28, with TRBD2 matching 8 bases. The V segment lost 6 bases and the J segment 4 bases; nucleotides outside the gene matches: 11. The germline CDR1 and CDR2 sequences are MDHEN and SYDVKM. The CDR3 has 16 residues. The CDR3: CASSLEAGAGYNEQFF. The DNA of the CDR3 is TGTGCCAGCAGCCTGGAAGCGGGAGCGGGTTACAATGAGCAGTTCTTC.

This clone was seen once. The rearrangement joins TRBV4-2 to TRBJ2-6; D uncertain. The V gene lost 4 bases and the J gene lost 4 bases, with 8 bases spanning the gap. The CDR3 runs 14 residues. The germline CDR1 and CDR2 sequences are LGHNA and YNFKEQ. CDR3 DNA sequence: TGTGCCAGCAGCCCTACTCGCGGGGCCAACGTCCTGACTTTC. Protein sequence: CASSPTRGANVLTF.

The V gene is TRBV2, the J gene TRBJ2-1; 7 bases align to TRBD1. V lost 4 bases to trimming and J lost 7 bases; unmatched junction nucleotides: 7. This CDR3 is built from 14 residues. Germline V gene lookup returns CDR1 SNHLY and CDR2 FYNNEI. The CDR3 spells CASSASTGWNEQFF. For the CDR3, the DNA is TGTGCCAGCAGTGCGTCGACAGGGTGGAATGAGCAGTTCTTC.

Here the CDR3 reads CASSIQGMYQETQYF. The CDR3 region has the DNA TGTGCCAGCAGTATACAGGGGATGTACCAAGAGACCCAGTACTTC. J is TRBJ2-5 and V is TRBV7-2, with TRBD1 identical over 7 bases. The V and J ends lost 6 bases and 0 bases, in that order; junction bases with no gene match: 7. The CDR3 loop spans 15 amino acids. Germline V gene lookup returns CDR1 SGHTA and CDR2 FQGNSA. Full variable domain (remainder filled in from reference TRBV7-2 and TRBJ2-5): GAGVSQSPSNKVTEKGKDVELRCDPISGHTALYWYRQSLGQGLEFLIYFQGNSAPDKSGLPSDRFSAERTGGSVSTLTIQRTQQEDSAVYLCASSIQGMYQETQYFGPGTRLLVL.

The chain carries TRBV28 and TRBJ2-5, with D possibly matching TRBD2 (7 bases). Trimming left V 8 bases short and J 5 bases short, with 24 bases between. CDR3 length: 16 amino acids. CDR1 is MDHEN, CDR2 SYDVKM, per germline. In nucleotides, the CDR3 is TGTGCCAGCTCTCGGACGAGGGGGGGGCGTCGGGAGACCCAGTACTTC. This gives the protein CASSRTRGGRRETQYF.

The V gene is TRBV4-2, the J gene TRBJ1-4; the D gene is possibly TRBD1 (6 bases). The CDR3 sequence is 15 residues long. Trimming left V 0 bases short and J 8 bases short, with 13 bases between. Germline V gives CDR1 LGHNA, CDR2 YNFKEQ. This chain's CDR3 is CASSQDQQGLEKLFF. CDR3 nucleotides: TGTGCCAGCAGCCAAGATCAACAGGGTCTCGAAAAACTGTTTTTT.

V gene TRBV7-3 combines with J gene TRBJ2-1; TRBD1 aligns across 10 bases. Germline V gives CDR1 SGHTA, CDR2 FQGTGA. There are 15 residues in the CDR3. V lost 4 bases and J lost 4; bases outside the gene matches: 4. The CDR3 loop reads CASSSDRGQYNEQFF. The CDR3 nucleotides read TGTGCCAGCAGCTCTGACAGGGGGCAGTACAATGAGCAGTTCTTC.

The chain uses TRBV6-5 and TRBJ2-7, with TRBD1 identical over 11 bases. Germline V CDR1 and CDR2: MNHEY, SVGAGI. This CDR3 comprises 15 residues. V was clipped by 0 bases and J by 6 bases; unmatched bases: 4. For the CDR3, the DNA is TGTGCCAGCAGTTACTCATGGACAGGGGGCATCGAGCAGTACTTC. It translates to CASSYSWTGGIEQYF.

The count of this clone is one. The V and J genes are TRBV10-1 and TRBJ2-3; TRBD1 matches 7 bases. The CDR3 consists of 14 residues. V was pared by 2 bases and J by 5 bases, with 4 bases of the junction left unmatched. Germline loops: CDR1 WNHNN, CDR2 SYGVQD (reference sequence). DNA of the CDR3: TGCGCCAGCAGTGAGACAGGGGCCGGAGATACGCAGTATTTT. Translation gives CASSETGAGDTQYF.

This sequence joins TRBV6-5 and TRBJ1-6; D remains ambiguous. The germline gives CDR1 MNHEY, CDR2 SVGAGI. The CDR3 has 13 amino acids. V was trimmed by 0 bases and J by 10 bases, leaving 7 bases between them. CDR3 in DNA: TGTGCCAGCAGTTACTCGATGGAGTCACCCCTCCACTTT. Translating it yields CASSYSMESPLHF.

The V and J genes are TRBV11-2 and TRBJ2-2, with 11 bases fitting TRBD1. V lost 7 bases, J lost 6 bases, and 10 bases stayed unmatched. The CDR3 runs 16 residues. Germline CDR1 SGHAT, CDR2 FQNNGV. CDR3 in amino acids: CASKMGQGGFPGELFF. Written as DNA, the CDR3 is TGTGCCAGCAAGATGGGACAGGGGGGATTCCCCGGGGAGCTGTTTTTT. Based on the CDR3 plus reference TRBV11-2 and TRBJ2-2, the full variable domain is EAGVAQSPRYKIIEKRQSVAFWCNPISGHATLYWYQQILGQGPKLLIQFQNNGVVDDSQLPKDRFSAERLKGVDSTLKIQPAKLEDSAVYLCASKMGQGGFPGELFFGEGSRLTVL.

The rearrangement joins TRBV2 to TRBJ1-3; no reliable D call. The germline V gene has CDR1 SNHLY and CDR2 FYNNEI. CDR3 size: 13 residues. V was cut by 3 bases and J by 5 bases, with 8 bases left in between. CDR3 DNA: TGTGCCAGCAGTGATGACACCAGAAACACCATATATTTT. This codes for CASSDDTRNTIYF.

The chain employs TRBV9 and TRBJ2-3; the match to TRBD2 covers 11 bases. Losses at the gene ends were 4 bases for V and 3 bases for J; bases not matched to a gene: 22. This CDR3 region has 21 residues. The germline CDR1 and CDR2 sequences are SGDLS and YYNGEE. This CDR3 reads CASSRRGLAGHTPLMTDTQYF. CDR3 DNA: TGTGCCAGCAGCCGACGCGGACTAGCGGGCCATACCCCCCTTATGACAGATACGCAGTATTTT.

This chain joins TRBV5-1 and TRBJ2-5; no definite D call. The germline V and J ends were trimmed by 0 bases and 2 bases, with 8 bases remaining between them. CDR3 length: 14 residues. Germline assignment: CDR1 SGHRS and CDR2 YFSETQ. The CDR3 sequence: CASSLAPGQETQYF. The CDR3 region has the DNA TGCGCCAGCAGCTTGGCTCCAGGACAAGAGACCCAGTACTTC.

The chain employs TRBV16 and TRBJ1-2; tentatively, D is TRBD1 (5 bases). Trimming stripped 2 bases from V and 8 bases from J, with 21 bases between. CDR1 and CDR2 from the germline V gene are KGHSY and FQNENV. The length of the CDR3 is 16 residues. CDR3 region: CASSQVIGGEESGYTF. As DNA, the CDR3 is TGTGCCAGCAGCCAAGTTATCGGAGGGGAGGAGTCGGGCTACACCTTC.

This rearrangement joins TRBV4-1 to TRBJ2-7; possibly TRBD1 for D (6 bases). V shed 3 bases and J shed 0 bases, with 9 bases lying between them. Germline CDR1 is MGHRA and CDR2 is YSYEKL. There are 14 residues in the CDR3. The CDR3 loop reads CASSQWDNSYEQYF. The DNA for the CDR3 is TGCGCCAGCAGCCAGTGGGACAACTCCTACGAGCAGTACTTC.

This chain links TRBV2 with TRBJ2-1, with 12 nucleotides matching TRBD2. V was pared by 6 bases and J by 6 bases, with 0 bases of the junction left unmatched. This CDR3 has 13 amino acids. From germline, CDR1 is SNHLY and CDR2 FYNNEI. CDR3 loop: CASRTSGGNEQFF. The DNA of the CDR3 is TGTGCCAGCAGGACTAGCGGGGGCAATGAGCAGTTCTTC.

The chain uses TRBV21-1 and TRBJ2-1; the table calls TRBD2, which could not be checked here. TRBV21-1 is classified as a pseudogene. The CDR3 is made up of 13 amino acids. CDR3 region: CASSKERYNEQFF. In DNA, the CDR3 is TGTGCCAGCAGCAAAGAGAGGTACAATGAGCAGTTCTTC.